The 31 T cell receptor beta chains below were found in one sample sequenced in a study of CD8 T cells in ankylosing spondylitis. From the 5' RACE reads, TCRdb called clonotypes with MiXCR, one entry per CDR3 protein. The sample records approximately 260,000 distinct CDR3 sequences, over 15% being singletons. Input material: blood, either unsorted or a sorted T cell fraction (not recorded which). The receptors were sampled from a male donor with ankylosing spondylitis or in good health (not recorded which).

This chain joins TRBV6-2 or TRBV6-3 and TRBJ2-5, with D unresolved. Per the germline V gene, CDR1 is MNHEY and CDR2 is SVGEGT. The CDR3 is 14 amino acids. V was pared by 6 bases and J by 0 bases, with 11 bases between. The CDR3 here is CASSGFEYQETQYF. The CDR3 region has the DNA TGTGCCAGCAGCGGGTTCGAGTACCAAGAGACCCAGTACTTC.

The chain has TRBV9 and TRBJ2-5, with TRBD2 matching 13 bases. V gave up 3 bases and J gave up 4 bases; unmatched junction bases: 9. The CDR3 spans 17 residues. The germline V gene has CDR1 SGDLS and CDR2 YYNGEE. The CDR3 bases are TGTGCCAGCAGCGGTAGGACTAGCGGGAGTATAGGAGAGACCCAGTACTTC. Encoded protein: CASSGRTSGSIGETQYF.

CDR3 amino acids: CSAAGFQETQYF. The CDR3 bases are TGCAGTGCGGCAGGGTTCCAAGAGACCCAGTACTTC. V is TRBV20-1 and J is TRBJ2-5; maybe TRBD1 (5 bases). V was clipped by 6 bases and J by 1 base, with 9 bases between them. Germline-derived CDR1 and CDR2 are DFQATT and SNEGSKA (reference sequence). This CDR3 has 12 residues.

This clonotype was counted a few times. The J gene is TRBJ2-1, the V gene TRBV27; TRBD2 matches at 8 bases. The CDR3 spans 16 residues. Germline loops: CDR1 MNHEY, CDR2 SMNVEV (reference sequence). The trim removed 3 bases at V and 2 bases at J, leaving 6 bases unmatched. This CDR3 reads CASSFTSGLAYNEQFF. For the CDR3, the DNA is TGTGCCAGCAGTTTTACCTCGGGACTAGCCTACAATGAGCAGTTCTTC.

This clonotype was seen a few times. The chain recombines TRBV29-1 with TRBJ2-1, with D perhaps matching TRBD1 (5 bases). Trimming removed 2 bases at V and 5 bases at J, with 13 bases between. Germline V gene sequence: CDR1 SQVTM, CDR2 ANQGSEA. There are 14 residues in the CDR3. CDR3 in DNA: TGCAGCGTTGAAAGTCCCAGGGAACACAATGAGCAGTTCTTC. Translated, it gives CSVESPREHNEQFF.

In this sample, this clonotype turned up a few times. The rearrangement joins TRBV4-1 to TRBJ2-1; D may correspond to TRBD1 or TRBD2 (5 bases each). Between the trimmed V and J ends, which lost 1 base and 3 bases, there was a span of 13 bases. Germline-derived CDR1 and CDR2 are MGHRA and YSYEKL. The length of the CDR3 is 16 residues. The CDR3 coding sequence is TGCGCCAGCAGCCAAGCTCAGGGCGAGGGCTACAATGAGCAGTTCTTC. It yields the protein CASSQAQGEGYNEQFF.

The CDR3 reads CSGSGLDYNEQFF. The DNA of the CDR3 is TGCAGCGGATCAGGTTTGGACTACAATGAGCAGTTCTTC. This rearrangement joins TRBV29-1 to TRBJ2-1; D unclear. There are 13 residues in the CDR3. V gave up 7 bases and J gave up 3 bases, with 13 bases separating them. The germline V gene encodes CDR1 SQVTM and CDR2 ANQGSEA.

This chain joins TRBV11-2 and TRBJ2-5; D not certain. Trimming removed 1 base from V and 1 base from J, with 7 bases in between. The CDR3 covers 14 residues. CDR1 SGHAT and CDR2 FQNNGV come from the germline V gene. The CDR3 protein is CASSLVAIQETQYF. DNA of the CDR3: TGTGCCAGCAGCTTAGTAGCTATCCAAGAGACCCAGTACTTC.

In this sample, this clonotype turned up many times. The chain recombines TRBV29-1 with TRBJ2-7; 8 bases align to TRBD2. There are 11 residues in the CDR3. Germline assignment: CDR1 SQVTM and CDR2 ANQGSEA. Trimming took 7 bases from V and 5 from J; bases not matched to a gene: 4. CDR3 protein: CSGTSSDEQYF. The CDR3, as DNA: TGCAGCGGGACTAGCAGCGACGAGCAGTACTTC.

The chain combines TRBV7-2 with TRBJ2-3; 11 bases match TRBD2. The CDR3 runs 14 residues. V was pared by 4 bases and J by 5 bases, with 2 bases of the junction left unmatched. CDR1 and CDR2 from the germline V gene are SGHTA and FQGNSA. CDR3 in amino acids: CASSSGLAGDTQYF. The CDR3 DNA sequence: TGTGCCAGCAGCTCCGGACTAGCGGGAGATACGCAGTATTTT.

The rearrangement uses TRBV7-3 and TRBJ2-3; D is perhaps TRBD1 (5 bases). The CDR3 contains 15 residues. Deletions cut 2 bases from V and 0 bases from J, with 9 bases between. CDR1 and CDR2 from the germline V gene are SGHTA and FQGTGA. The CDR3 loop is CASSLSGFSTDTQYF. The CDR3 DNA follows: TGTGCCAGCAGCTTATCAGGGTTTAGCACAGATACGCAGTATTTT.

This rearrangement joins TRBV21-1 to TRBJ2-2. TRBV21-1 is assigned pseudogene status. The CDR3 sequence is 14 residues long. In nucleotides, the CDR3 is TGTGCCAGCAGCAAAGTTTGGGCTACCGGGGAGCTGTTTTTT. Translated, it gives CASSKVWATGELFF.

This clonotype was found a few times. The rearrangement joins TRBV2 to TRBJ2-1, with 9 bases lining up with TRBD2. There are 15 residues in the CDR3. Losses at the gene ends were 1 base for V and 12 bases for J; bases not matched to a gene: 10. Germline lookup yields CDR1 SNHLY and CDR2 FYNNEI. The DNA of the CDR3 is TGTGCCAGCAGTGAAGGGGCAGGTAGCGGGAGATCGCAGTTCTTC. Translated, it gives CASSEGAGSGRSQFF. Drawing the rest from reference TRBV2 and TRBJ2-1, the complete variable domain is EPEVTQTPSHQVTQMGQEVILRCVPISNHLYFYWYRQILGQKVEFLVSFYNNEISEKSEIFDDQFSVERPDGSNFTLKIRSTKLEDSAMYFCASSEGAGSGRSQFFGPGTRLTVL.

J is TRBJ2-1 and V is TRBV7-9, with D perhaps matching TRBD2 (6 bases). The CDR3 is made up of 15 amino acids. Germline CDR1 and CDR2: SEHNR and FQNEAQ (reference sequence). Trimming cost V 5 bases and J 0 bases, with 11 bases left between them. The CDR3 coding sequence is TGTGCCAGCAGCCAGGAGGGGTTCTCCTACAATGAGCAGTTCTTC. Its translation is CASSQEGFSYNEQFF.

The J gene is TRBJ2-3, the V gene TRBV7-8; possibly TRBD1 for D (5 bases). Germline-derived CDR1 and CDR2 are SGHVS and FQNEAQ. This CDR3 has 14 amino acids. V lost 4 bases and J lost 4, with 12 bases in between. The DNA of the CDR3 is TGTGCCAGCAGCTCTCCCATGGGGCCAGATACGCAGTATTTT. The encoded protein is CASSSPMGPDTQYF.

The CDR3 here is CSPSFSGCIDEQFF. In DNA, the CDR3 is TGCAGTCCCTCCTTTAGCGGGTGTATCGATGAGCAGTTCTTC. The rearrangement links TRBV20-1 to TRBJ2-1; 7 bases are shared with TRBD2. Per germline, CDR1 DFQATT and CDR2 SNEGSKA (reference sequence). There are 14 residues in the CDR3. V lost 8 bases, J lost 8 bases, and 15 bases stayed unmatched.

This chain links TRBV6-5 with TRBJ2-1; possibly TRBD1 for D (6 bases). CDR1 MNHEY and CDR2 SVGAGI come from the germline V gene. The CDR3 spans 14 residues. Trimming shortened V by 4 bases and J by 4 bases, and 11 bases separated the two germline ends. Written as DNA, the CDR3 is TGTGCCAGCAGTTCCAGGACAGCATACAATGAGCAGTTCTTC. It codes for CASSSRTAYNEQFF.

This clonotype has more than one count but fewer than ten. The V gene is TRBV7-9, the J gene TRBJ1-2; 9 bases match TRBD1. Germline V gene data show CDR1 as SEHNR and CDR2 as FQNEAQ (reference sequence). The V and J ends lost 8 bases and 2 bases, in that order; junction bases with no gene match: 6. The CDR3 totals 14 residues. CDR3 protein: CASLGTGSNYGYTF. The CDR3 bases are TGTGCCAGCCTAGGGACAGGGAGCAACTATGGCTACACCTTC.

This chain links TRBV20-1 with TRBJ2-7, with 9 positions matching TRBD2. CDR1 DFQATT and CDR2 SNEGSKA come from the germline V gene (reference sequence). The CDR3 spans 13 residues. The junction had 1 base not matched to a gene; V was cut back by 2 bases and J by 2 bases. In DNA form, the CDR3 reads TGCAGTGCTAGACTAGCGGGACCCTACGAGCAGTACTTC. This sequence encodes CSARLAGPYEQYF.

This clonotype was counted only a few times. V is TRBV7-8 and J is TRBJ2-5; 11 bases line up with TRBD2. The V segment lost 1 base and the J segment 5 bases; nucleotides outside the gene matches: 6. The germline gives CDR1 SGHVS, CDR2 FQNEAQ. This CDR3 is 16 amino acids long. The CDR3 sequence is CASSLEELAGVETQYF. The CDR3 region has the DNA TGTGCCAGCAGCTTAGAAGAACTAGCGGGAGTGGAGACCCAGTACTTC.

The CDR3 DNA is TGCGCCAGCAGCTTCACCTTGACGCAACAAGAGACCCAGTACTTC. Amino acid sequence: CASSFTLTQQETQYF. V is TRBV5-1 and J is TRBJ2-5; D ambiguous. Germline V lookup: CDR1 SGHRS, CDR2 YFSETQ. V lost 2 bases, J lost 2 bases, and 13 bases lay in between. The CDR3 sequence is 15 residues long.

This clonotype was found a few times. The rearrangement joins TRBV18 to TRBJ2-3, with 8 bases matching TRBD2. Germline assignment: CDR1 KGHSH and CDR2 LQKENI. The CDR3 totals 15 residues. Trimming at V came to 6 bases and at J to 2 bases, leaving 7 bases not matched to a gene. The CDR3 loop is CASSPTSGHTDTQYF. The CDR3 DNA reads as TGTGCCAGCTCGCCCACTAGCGGCCACACAGATACGCAGTATTTT.

CDR3 region: CASSYTDSSSYNEQFF. CDR3 sequence (DNA): TGTGCCAGCAGTTATACGGACTCAAGCTCCTACAATGAGCAGTTCTTC. The J gene is TRBJ2-1, the V gene TRBV6-5; TRBD2 might be the D (5 bases). The CDR3 consists of 16 residues. Trimming left V 3 bases short and J 0 bases short, with 12 bases between. Per the germline V gene, CDR1 is MNHEY and CDR2 is SVGAGI.

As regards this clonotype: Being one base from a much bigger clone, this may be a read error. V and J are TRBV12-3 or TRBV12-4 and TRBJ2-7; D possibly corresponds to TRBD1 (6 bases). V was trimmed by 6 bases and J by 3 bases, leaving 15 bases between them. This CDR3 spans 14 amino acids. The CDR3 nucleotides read TGTGCCAGCAGCCCTTGGGGACATCACTACGAGCAGTACTTC. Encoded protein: CASSPWGHHYEQYF.

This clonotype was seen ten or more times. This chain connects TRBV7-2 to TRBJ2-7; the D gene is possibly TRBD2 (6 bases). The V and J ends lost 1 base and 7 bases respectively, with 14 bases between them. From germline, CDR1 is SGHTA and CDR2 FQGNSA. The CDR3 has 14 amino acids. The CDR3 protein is CASSLVGGSEEQYF. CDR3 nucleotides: TGTGCCAGCAGCTTAGTTGGAGGGAGTGAAGAGCAGTACTTC. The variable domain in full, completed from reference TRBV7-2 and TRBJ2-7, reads GAGVSQSPSNKVTEKGKDVELRCDPISGHTALYWYRQSLGQGLEFLIYFQGNSAPDKSGLPSDRFSAERTGGSVSTLTIQRTQQEDSAVYLCASSLVGGSEEQYFGPGTRLTVT.

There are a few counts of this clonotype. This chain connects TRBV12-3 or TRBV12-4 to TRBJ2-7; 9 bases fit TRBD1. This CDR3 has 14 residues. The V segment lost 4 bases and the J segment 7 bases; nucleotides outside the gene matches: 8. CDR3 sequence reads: CASSWATGGYEQYF. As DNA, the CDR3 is TGTGCCAGCAGTTGGGCGACAGGGGGTTATGAGCAGTACTTC.

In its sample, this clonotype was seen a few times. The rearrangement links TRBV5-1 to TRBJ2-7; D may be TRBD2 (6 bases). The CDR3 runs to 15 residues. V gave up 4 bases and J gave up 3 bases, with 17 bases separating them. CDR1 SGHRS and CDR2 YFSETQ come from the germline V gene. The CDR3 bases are TGCGCCAGCAGCGTGGCCGAGGGACTGAGCTACGAGCAGTACTTC. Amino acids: CASSVAEGLSYEQYF.

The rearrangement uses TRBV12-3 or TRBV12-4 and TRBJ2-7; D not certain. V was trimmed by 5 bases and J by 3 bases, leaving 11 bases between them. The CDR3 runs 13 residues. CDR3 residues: CASSPLGHYEQYF. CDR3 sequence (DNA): TGTGCCAGCAGTCCCCTCGGGCACTACGAGCAGTACTTC.

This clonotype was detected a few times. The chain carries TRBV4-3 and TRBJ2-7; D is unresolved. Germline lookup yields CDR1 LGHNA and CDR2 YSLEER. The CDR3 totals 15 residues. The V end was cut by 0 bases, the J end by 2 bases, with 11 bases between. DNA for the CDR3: TGCGCCAGCAGCCAAGATTCGGACGGAGCCTACGAGCAGTACTTC. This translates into CASSQDSDGAYEQYF.

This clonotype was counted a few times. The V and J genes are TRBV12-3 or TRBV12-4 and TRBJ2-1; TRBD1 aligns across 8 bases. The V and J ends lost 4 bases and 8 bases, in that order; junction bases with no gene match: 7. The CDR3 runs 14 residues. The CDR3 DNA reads TGTGCCAGCAGTTCGCAGGGGGCTTTCTATGAGCAGTTCTTC. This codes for CASSSQGAFYEQFF.

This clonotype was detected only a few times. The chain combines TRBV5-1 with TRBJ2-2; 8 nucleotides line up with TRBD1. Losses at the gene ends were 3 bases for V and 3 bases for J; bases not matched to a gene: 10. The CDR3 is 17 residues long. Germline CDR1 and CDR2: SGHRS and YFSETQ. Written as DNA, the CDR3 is TGCGCCAGCAGCTCGCTGAGGACAGGGTTGTACACCGGGGAGCTGTTTTTT. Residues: CASSSLRTGLYTGELFF.